The following is a TCR beta chain sequence with its context. The entry originates in a study of identical twins. From the 5' RACE reads, TCRdb called clonotypes with MiXCR, one entry per CDR3 protein. The data contain approximately 890,000 distinct CDR3 sequences, roughly an eighth of them seen just once; the ten biggest clones take up under 2%. The V gene end was trimmed by 4 bases and the J gene end by 4 bases; junction bases not matched to a gene: 11. CDR1 and CDR2 (germline): SGHRS, YFSETQ. The CDR3 has 16 residues. These data also featured in a second study, about yellow fever vaccine responses in identical twins. That study reports: Twins reportedly had a vaccine T cell response that seemed partly convergent, partly personalized.

Sequenced input: PBMCs. The clonotype originates from a woman younger than 30 in good health. V is TRBV5-1 and J is TRBJ1-1; 9 nucleotides agree with TRBD1. CDR3 region: CASSRDRDLRSTEAFF. CDR3 coding DNA: TGCGCCAGCAGCCGGGACAGGGATCTTAGGAGCACTGAAGCTTTCTTT.